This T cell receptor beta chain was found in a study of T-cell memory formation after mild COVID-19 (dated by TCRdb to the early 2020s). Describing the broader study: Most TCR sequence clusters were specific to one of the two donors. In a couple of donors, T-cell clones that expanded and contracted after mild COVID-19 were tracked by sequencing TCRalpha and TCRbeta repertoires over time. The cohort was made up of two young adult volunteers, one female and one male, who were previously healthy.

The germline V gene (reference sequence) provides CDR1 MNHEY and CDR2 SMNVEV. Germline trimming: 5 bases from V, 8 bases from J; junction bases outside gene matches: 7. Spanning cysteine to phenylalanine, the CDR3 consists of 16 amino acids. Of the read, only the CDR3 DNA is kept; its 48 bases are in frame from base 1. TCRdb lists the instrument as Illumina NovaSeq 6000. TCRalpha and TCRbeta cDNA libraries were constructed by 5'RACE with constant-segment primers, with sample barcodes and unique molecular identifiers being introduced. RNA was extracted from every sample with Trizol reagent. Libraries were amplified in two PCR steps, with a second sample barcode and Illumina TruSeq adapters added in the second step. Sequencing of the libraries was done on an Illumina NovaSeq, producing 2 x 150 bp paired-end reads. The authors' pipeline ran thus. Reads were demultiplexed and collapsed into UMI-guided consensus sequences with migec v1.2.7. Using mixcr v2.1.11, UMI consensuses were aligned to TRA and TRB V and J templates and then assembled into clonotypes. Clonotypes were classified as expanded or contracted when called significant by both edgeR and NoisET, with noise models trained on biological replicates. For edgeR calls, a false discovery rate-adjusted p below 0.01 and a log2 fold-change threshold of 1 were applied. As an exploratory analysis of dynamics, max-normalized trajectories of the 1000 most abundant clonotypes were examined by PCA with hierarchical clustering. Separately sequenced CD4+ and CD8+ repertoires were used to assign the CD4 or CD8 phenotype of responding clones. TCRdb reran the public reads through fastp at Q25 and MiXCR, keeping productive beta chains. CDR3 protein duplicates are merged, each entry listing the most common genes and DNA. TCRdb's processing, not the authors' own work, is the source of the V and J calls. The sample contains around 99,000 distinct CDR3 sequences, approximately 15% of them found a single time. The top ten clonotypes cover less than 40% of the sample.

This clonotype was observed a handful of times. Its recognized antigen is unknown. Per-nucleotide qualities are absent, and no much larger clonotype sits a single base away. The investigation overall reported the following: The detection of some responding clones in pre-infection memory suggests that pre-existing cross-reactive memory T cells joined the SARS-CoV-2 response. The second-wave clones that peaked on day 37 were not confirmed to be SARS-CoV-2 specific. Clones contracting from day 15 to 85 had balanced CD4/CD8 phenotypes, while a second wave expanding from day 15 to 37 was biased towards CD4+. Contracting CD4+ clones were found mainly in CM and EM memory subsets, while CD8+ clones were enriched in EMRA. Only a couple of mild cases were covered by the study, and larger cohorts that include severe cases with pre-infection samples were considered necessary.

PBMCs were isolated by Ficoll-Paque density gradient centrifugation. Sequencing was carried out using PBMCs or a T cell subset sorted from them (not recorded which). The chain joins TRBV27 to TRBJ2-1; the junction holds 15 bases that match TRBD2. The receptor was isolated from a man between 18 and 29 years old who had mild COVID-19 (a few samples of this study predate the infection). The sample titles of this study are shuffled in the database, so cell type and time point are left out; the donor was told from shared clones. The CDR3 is CASSRGTSGGLDEQFF. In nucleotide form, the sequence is TGTGCCAGCAGTCGTGGGACTAGCGGGGGGTTGGATGAGCAGTTCTTC.